These 3 T cell receptor beta chains were all obtained from the same sample, sequenced in a study of shared clonotypes between healthy human individuals. Sequenced by immunoSEQ multiplex PCR; TCRdb stores in-frame clones only, minus some. Among some 2,100,000 clones, more than 85% were seen once, and the ten largest hold more than 1.5%. Selected positively for CCR7 and CD45RO-negative, naive CD8 cells excluded terminally differentiated effector memory CD45RA+ cells. Sequenced material: naive CD8+ T cells from PBMCs. Every receptor here comes from a man younger than 35 in good health. Some clones in this sample may be carry-over from other donors' samples.

The chain links TRBV5-1 to TRBJ2-1; 10 nucleotides match TRBD2. V shed 4 bases and J 5 bases; nucleotides not matched to a gene: 12. This CDR3 is built from 17 residues. Germline V lookup: CDR1 SGHRS, CDR2 YFSETQ. This chain's CDR3 is CASSKGLADILNNEQFF. The CDR3 DNA reads as TGCGCCAGCAGCAAAGGACTAGCGGATATTTTAAACAATGAGCAGTTCTTC.

The rearrangement joins TRBV11-2 to TRBJ1-1; D not resolved. Trimming took 0 bases from V and 2 from J, leaving 10 bases between them. The germline CDR1 and CDR2 sequences are SGHAT and FQNNGV. The CDR3 has 15 amino acids. The CDR3 reads CASSLDPAFNTEAFF. CDR3 in DNA: TGTGCCAGCAGCTTAGATCCGGCGTTCAACACTGAAGCTTTCTTT. Variable domain in full (rest from reference TRBV11-2 and TRBJ1-1): EAGVAQSPRYKIIEKRQSVAFWCNPISGHATLYWYQQILGQGPKLLIQFQNNGVVDDSQLPKDRFSAERLKGVDSTLKIQPAKLEDSAVYLCASSLDPAFNTEAFFGQGTRLTVV.

The V call is TRBV7-3, the J call TRBJ2-1; D is uncertain. The CDR3 consists of 13 residues. V was shortened by 5 bases and J by 10 bases, with 15 bases between the two germline ends. The germline V gene has CDR1 SGHTA and CDR2 FQGTGA. CDR3 DNA sequence: TGTGCCAGCAGCCCCTACGAGCTGGGGGAGCAGTTCTTC. Translated, it gives CASSPYELGEQFF.